Following are 27 T cell receptor beta chains from one sample sequenced in a study of identical twins. TCRdb reprocessed the 5' RACE reads via MiXCR and lists one record per CDR3 protein. The repertoire has around 200,000 distinct CDR3 sequences, about a tenth of them found once; the top ten carry just over 5%. Sequencing was done on a sample of memory (CD45RO+) T cells sorted from blood. The receptors derive from a woman in her late teens or twenties in good health.

Comments on this clonotype: At one end, the junction sequence differs from germline, possibly due to a read error. The rearrangement joins TRBV3-1 to TRBJ2-7; 8 bases match TRBD1. Germline CDR1 is LGHDT and CDR2 is YNNKEL (reference sequence). This CDR3 spans 19 amino acids. CDR3: CACSQGCPDRGASSYEQYF. Here the CDR3 DNA reads TGTGCCTGCAGCCAAGGATGCCCTGACAGGGGCGCGAGCTCCTACGAGCAGTACTTC.

V and J are TRBV7-8 and TRBJ2-3, with a tentative D call TRBD1 (5 bases). The CDR3 contains 13 residues. V was cut by 1 base and J by 10 bases, with 12 bases left in between. The germline gives CDR1 SGHVS, CDR2 FQNEAQ. CDR3 in DNA: TGTGCCAGCAGCTTAGGGGGCATATTGGCGCAGTATTTT. The encoded protein is CASSLGGILAQYF.

This clonotype was seen a few times. The chain is built from TRBV7-9 and TRBJ2-7; TRBD2 might be the D (6 bases). V lost 1 base and J lost 0, with 10 bases in between. The CDR3 is 15 residues long. Germline V gene data show CDR1 as SEHNR and CDR2 as FQNEAQ (reference sequence). This chain's CDR3 is CASSLGRGFSYEQYF. Here the CDR3 DNA reads TGTGCCAGCAGCTTAGGGAGGGGCTTCTCCTACGAGCAGTACTTC. The full variable domain, its missing parts supplied by reference TRBV7-9 and TRBJ2-7, is DTGVSQNPRHKITKRGQNVTFRCDPISEHNRLYWYRQTLGQGPEFLTYFQNEAQLEKSRLLSDRFSAERPKGSFSTLEIQRTEQGDSAMYLCASSLGRGFSYEQYFGPGTRLTVT.

This rearrangement joins TRBV9 to TRBJ2-1; D is unclear. Looked up from germline, CDR1 is SGDLS and CDR2 is YYNGEE. Deletions cut 7 bases from V and 2 bases from J, with 7 bases between. The CDR3 spans 12 residues. CDR3: CASRIPYNEQFF. As DNA, the CDR3 is TGTGCCAGCCGGATACCCTACAATGAGCAGTTCTTC.

This clonotype came up many times. This sequence joins TRBV12-3 or TRBV12-4 and TRBJ1-5; 8 nucleotides match TRBD1. J gave up 5 bases and V 3 bases, and 6 bases lay outside the gene matches. There are 15 residues in the CDR3. CDR3: CASSLRTGSYQPQHF. The DNA for the CDR3 is TGTGCCAGCAGTTTGCGGACAGGGTCTTATCAGCCCCAGCATTTT.

J is TRBJ1-2 and V is TRBV7-9; D is unresolved. The CDR3 is 13 residues long. CDR1 is SEHNR and CDR2 is FQNEAQ in the germline V gene (reference sequence). Trimming shortened V by 5 bases and J by 2 bases, and 9 bases separated the two germline ends. CDR3 sequence reads: CASSLTQNYGYTF. CDR3 nucleotides: TGTGCCAGCAGCCTTACTCAAAACTATGGCTACACCTTC.

This clonotype was found a few times. J is TRBJ2-3 and V is TRBV5-1; no reliable D call. The CDR3 runs to 14 residues. Germline assignment: CDR1 SGHRS and CDR2 YFSETQ. V was clipped by 3 bases and J by 2 bases, with 10 bases between them. CDR3 bases: TGCGCCAGCAGCTACGAGATGAACACAGATACGCAGTATTTT. Protein sequence: CASSYEMNTDTQYF.

The chain carries TRBV2 and TRBJ2-1, with D unresolved. CDR3 size: 14 residues. Trimming cost V 3 bases and J 0 bases, with 6 bases left between them. CDR1 and CDR2 from the germline V gene are SNHLY and FYNNEI. The CDR3 bases are TGTGCCAGCAGTGAGGCTCTCTCCTACAATGAGCAGTTCTTC. It translates to CASSEALSYNEQFF.

On this clonotype: This could be a read error, since a much larger clone is one nucleotide away. The final CDR3 position lacks the conserved phenylalanine or tryptophan, pointing to a likely read error. V usage is TRBV29-1 and J usage is TRBJ2-1; 7 bases are shared with TRBD2. This CDR3 has 15 residues. V was clipped by 8 bases and J by 6 bases; unmatched bases: 16. CDR1 is SQVTM, CDR2 ANQGSEA, per germline. CDR3 amino acids: CSSSPGGSAVNEQFL. In DNA form, the CDR3 reads TGCAGCTCCTCACCTGGCGGGAGTGCCGTCAATGAGCAGTTCCTC.

This clonotype was found many times. The rearrangement links TRBV3-1 to TRBJ1-3; D is uncertain. Germline assignment: CDR1 LGHDT and CDR2 YNNKEL (reference sequence). CDR3 length: 13 amino acids. Trimming removed 3 bases from V and 3 bases from J, with 6 bases in between. CDR3 loop: CASSHGGGNTIYF. CDR3 DNA sequence: TGTGCCAGCAGCCACGGTGGTGGAAACACCATATATTTT.

This clonotype was found many times. The CDR3 loop reads CASSQEWGADEKLFF. The CDR3 bases are TGCGCCAGCAGCCAAGAGTGGGGGGCGGATGAAAAACTGTTTTTT. This sequence joins TRBV4-3 and TRBJ1-4, with a weak D call TRBD1 (6 bases). Trimming removed 0 bases from V and 6 bases from J, with 11 bases in between. CDR1 and CDR2 from the germline V gene are LGHNA and YSLEER. This CDR3 spans 15 amino acids.

The chain carries TRBV6-1 and TRBJ1-4, with TRBD1 matching over 7 bases. Germline trimming cut 2 bases from V and 5 bases from J; bases unmatched to any gene: 5. Looked up from germline, CDR1 is MNHNS and CDR2 is SASEGT. The CDR3 loop spans 15 amino acids. This CDR3 is CASSEHKGANEKLFF. Written as DNA, the CDR3 is TGTGCCAGCAGTGAACACAAGGGGGCGAATGAAAAACTGTTTTTT.

V is TRBV7-2 and J is TRBJ2-3; weak D call: TRBD2 (6 bases). The CDR3 consists of 14 residues. Germline CDR1 SGHTA, CDR2 FQGNSA. V was shortened by 2 bases and J by 3 bases, with 9 bases between the two germline ends. CDR3 nucleotides: TGTGCCAGCAGCTTAAGGCTAGCGACAGATACGCAGTATTTT. The encoded protein is CASSLRLATDTQYF.

In its sample, this clonotype was seen many times. The chain carries TRBV7-2 and TRBJ2-7; D remains ambiguous. CDR1 is SGHTA, CDR2 FQGNSA, per germline. This CDR3 has 13 amino acids. V was clipped by 4 bases and J by 0 bases, with 7 bases between them. DNA for the CDR3: TGTGCCAGCAGCTCCCAGAGCTCCTACGAGCAGTACTTC. Protein product: CASSSQSSYEQYF.

CDR3 DNA sequence: TGTGCCACCGACAGGGGAACTTGGAATGAGCAGTTCTTC. This sequence encodes CATDRGTWNEQFF. The chain is built from TRBV19 and TRBJ2-1; TRBD1 matches 8 bases. This CDR3 comprises 13 residues. Germline lookup yields CDR1 LNHDA and CDR2 SQIVND (reference sequence). J gave up 7 bases and V 10 bases, and 9 bases lay outside the gene matches.

The sample holds a few counts of this clonotype. The chain is built from TRBV19 and TRBJ2-3, with 8 positions matching TRBD1. V shed 5 bases, J shed 3 bases, and the junction held 10 bases outside the gene matches. Germline-derived CDR1 and CDR2 are LNHDA and SQIVND (reference sequence). This CDR3 spans 16 amino acids. CDR3: CASSPWDRSGTDTQYF. The CDR3 DNA is TGTGCCAGTAGTCCGTGGGACAGGAGCGGGACAGATACGCAGTATTTT.

This clonotype appeared many times. V gene TRBV5-1 combines with J gene TRBJ1-4; 9 bases map to TRBD1. Germline CDR1 SGHRS, CDR2 YFSETQ. This CDR3 region has 14 residues. Germline trimming cut 2 bases from V and 8 bases from J; bases unmatched to any gene: 4. The CDR3 here is CASSLQGAEEKLFF. The CDR3 DNA is TGCGCCAGCAGCTTACAGGGGGCAGAAGAAAAACTGTTTTTT.

This clonotype came up many times. The chain joins TRBV9 to TRBJ2-2, with D possibly matching TRBD1 (6 bases). From germline, CDR1 is SGDLS and CDR2 YYNGEE. This CDR3 is 16 amino acids long. The V end lost 5 bases, the J end lost 1 base, and 15 bases lay between the germline ends. The CDR3 DNA is TGTGCCAGCAGTCCGGACAGTTGGCGGAACACCGGGGAGCTGTTTTTT. It is translated as CASSPDSWRNTGELFF.

The table lists this clonotype with a few counts. The chain couples TRBV24-1 to TRBJ2-3; a weak D match, TRBD1 (5 bases). V lost 5 bases and J 7 bases, leaving 9 bases between the germline ends. This CDR3 is built from 12 residues. The germline gives CDR1 KGHDR, CDR2 SFDVKD. The CDR3 region is CATSASGYTQYF. The CDR3 coding sequence is TGTGCCACCAGTGCCTCAGGGTATACGCAGTATTTT.

V usage is TRBV12-3 or TRBV12-4 and J usage is TRBJ2-1; D is unclear. V was shortened by 3 bases and J by 9 bases, with 9 bases between the two germline ends. CDR3 length equals 12 residues. The CDR3 here is CASSLVLGEQFF. CDR3 bases: TGTGCCAGCAGTTTGGTGTTAGGTGAGCAGTTCTTC.

CDR3 coding DNA: TGCAGTGCTAGAGGGCGAAGGTTACCCTACGAGCAGTACTTC. Its translation is CSARGRRLPYEQYF. V usage is TRBV20-1 and J usage is TRBJ2-7, with D hard to call. The CDR3 is 14 amino acids. CDR1 is DFQATT, CDR2 SNEGSKA, per germline (reference sequence). V gave up 1 base and J gave up 2 bases, with 12 bases separating them.

The chain has TRBV6-5 and TRBJ2-5; D remains unclear. Germline CDR1 MNHEY, CDR2 SVGAGI. Trimming removed 7 bases from V and 4 bases from J, with 16 bases in between. This CDR3 comprises 14 residues. The CDR3 DNA follows: TGTGCCAGCACACATAGGCCATTACCAGAGACCCAGTACTTC. Its translation is CASTHRPLPETQYF.

There are a few counts of this clonotype. The chain joins TRBV30 to TRBJ2-1; possibly TRBD2 for D (6 bases). The CDR3 covers 17 residues. V dropped 0 bases and J dropped 2 bases, with 17 bases sitting between them. Germline CDR1 GTSNPN, CDR2 SVGIG (reference sequence). This CDR3 reads CAWSVRYGSGAYNEQFF. The CDR3 DNA reads TGTGCCTGGAGTGTACGGTACGGTAGCGGAGCCTACAATGAGCAGTTCTTC.

The CDR3 nucleotides read TGTGCCATCACGGGTGCGGGTCTGGGGGTGCAGTACTTC. This sequence encodes CAITGAGLGVQYF. The V gene is TRBV10-3, the J gene TRBJ2-7; possibly TRBD1 or TRBD2 for D (5 bases each). V lost 7 bases and J lost 9, with 19 bases in between. From germline, CDR1 is ENHRY and CDR2 SYGVKD. CDR3 length: 13 residues.

In its sample, this clonotype was seen a few times. V gene TRBV7-9 combines with J gene TRBJ2-3, with 8 bases lining up with TRBD2. CDR3 length: 16 amino acids. V gave up 2 bases and J gave up 2 bases; unmatched junction bases: 6. The germline V gene has CDR1 SEHNR and CDR2 FQNEAQ (reference sequence). CDR3 in DNA: TGTGCCAGCAGCTTACGGTCCGGGGGGGACACAGATACGCAGTATTTT. As protein: CASSLRSGGDTDTQYF.

J is TRBJ1-3 and V is TRBV10-3; the D is unclear. The germline CDR1 and CDR2 sequences are ENHRY and SYGVKD. This CDR3 comprises 14 residues. The V and J ends lost 3 bases and 0 bases respectively, with 6 bases between them. CDR3 nucleotides: TGTGCCATCAGTGACAGCACCTCTGGAAACACCATATATTTT. Protein sequence: CAISDSTSGNTIYF.

The V gene is TRBV5-1, the J gene TRBJ2-1; 9 bases agree with TRBD1. Unmatched junction bases numbered 9, after V lost 6 bases and J lost 5 bases. Looked up from germline, CDR1 is SGHRS and CDR2 is YFSETQ. The CDR3 spans 15 residues. CDR3 nucleotide sequence: TGCGCCAGCACCCCATTTGGGACAGGGAACAATGAGCAGTTCTTC. It yields the protein CASTPFGTGNNEQFF.